This TCR beta chain comes out of a study of identical twins. Each donor was a healthy Caucasian. Unique molecular identifiers were in the cDNA, with template-switch universal primer binding. Using its own MiXCR run on the 5' RACE reads, TCRdb lists one record per CDR3 protein. In the table there are roughly 250,000 distinct CDR3 sequences, approximately 6.8% of which are singletons. Germline V CDR1 and CDR2: MNHEY, SMNVEV (reference sequence). The germline V and J ends were trimmed by 5 bases and 3 bases, with 23 bases remaining between them. The CDR3 has 17 amino acids. Study-wide results and caveats: Models, which agreed with sharing between unrelated individuals, nonetheless underestimated the out-of-frame TCR alpha sharing seen in monozygotic twins.

This clonotype has ten or more counts. As yet, its antigen is unknown. These same records also appear under a second study, on yellow fever vaccine responses in identical twins.

The sequenced sample was CD8+ T cells sorted from blood. The chain recombines TRBV27 with TRBJ2-7; perhaps D is TRBD1 or TRBD2 (5 bases each). The sequence came from a woman aged 18-29 years in good health. In nucleotides, the CDR3 is TGTGCCAGCAGTCATCAGTCTTGGGACCCAACCTACTACGAGCAGTACTTC. Amino acids: CASSHQSWDPTYYEQYF.